This T cell receptor (beta chain) was retrieved from a study of cytomegalovirus exposure and HLA in healthy donors (dated 2017 in TCRdb). For context, the study as a whole: In an earlier analysis of around 540 of the donors, 276 Gb of sequence data and 117 million unique TCR beta sequences from about 179 million T cells were reported. An earlier analysis of more than 450 of the donors used high-throughput TCR beta sequencing to judge whether each TCR beta V gene segment behaved as functional or pseudogenic. Both class I and class II loci were covered by HLA typing, at four-digit resolution. Every repertoire in the discovery cohort had been generated on one and the same sequencing platform. A later analysis re-analyzed previously published TCR beta repertoires from about 730 donors and added high-resolution HLA genotyping to study TCR occurrence patterns. Roughly five DR-DQ haplotypes were treated as single units for association and clustering because of strong linkage in the cohort. A separate validation cohort of approximately 130 different subjects was used in addition to the approximately 640-subject first cohort. Of the approximately 400 genotyped donors, 81% were placed in the genetic ancestry cluster associated with self-reported Caucasian donors. Across around 400 genotyped donors of the cohort, an average of about 250,000 unique TCR beta nucleotide sequences per donor were sequenced, and around 19% of those sequences were non-productive. An early release covering approximately 600 HLA-typed donors comprised 250 to 350 gigabases of sequencing data and approximately 80 million unique TCR sequences. In a later genetic analysis, genome-wide SNP genotypes for 398 of the 666 donors were used, and that subset was treated as a discovery cohort. Typing coverage varied by locus: about 629-630 donors for A, B, C, DRB1 and DQB1; some 520 for DQA1; about 570 for DPA1; around 450 for DPB1. The study combined high-throughput TCR immunosequencing, statistical association of individual TCRs with disease status, and machine learning to predict cytomegalovirus infection status. The aim of the study was to test whether cataloging public T cell receptors could identify signatures of past pathogen exposure. Donor age, sex, ethnicity and CMV serostatus were compiled alongside the repertoire data. In the later analysis, no new phenotypic data were used to find candidate immune exposures; instead, reliance was placed on TCR beta sequences and their occurrence across donors. The study used immunosequencing to profile the T cell repertoires of several hundred subjects and linked those repertoires to cytomegalovirus serostatus.

The method was the immunoSEQ multiplex PCR assay. A mixture of 60 forward primers for TCR Vbeta segments and 13 reverse primers for TCR Jbeta segments was used in the multiplex PCR. The CDR3 region of rearranged TCR beta genes was amplified from genomic DNA by a multiplex PCR assay. The amplified TCR beta libraries were sequenced on the Illumina HiSeq System as 87-base-pair reads. Per the original workflow: Across the 700 or so repertoires, a later analysis counted tens of millions of unique TCR beta chains, roughly 11 million of which were shared by at least two donors. A nearest-neighbor algorithm error-corrected the raw reads and collapsed the reads into unique sequences, merging closely related sequences to remove PCR and sequencing errors. V, D and J gene segments were assigned by aligning CDR3 sequences to IMGT reference sequences. For a sequence to be retained, at least a six-nucleotide match to both a V gene segment and a J gene segment was required. Rearrangements were called productive when the CDR3 lacked stop codons and stayed in frame with V and J; all others were non-productive. CDR3 was defined according to IMGT convention as the region running from the second conserved V-encoded cysteine to the conserved J-encoded phenylalanine. The earlier analysis of about 610 of the donors excluded sequences that lacked an unambiguous match to a single V gene segment. An earlier analysis of 587 of the donors classified V segments as functional when productive rearrangements were above 56.7% and as segregating when the standard deviation between donors was above 5%. A statistical classification framework was developed to diagnose cytomegalovirus status using the catalog of TCR beta chain sequences. In a later analysis, V and J genes were assigned by comparing TCR nucleotide sequences against IMGT/GENE-DB human TR gene sequences. A later analysis assigned CDR3 sequences and most-parsimonious VDJ recombination scenarios with the TCRdist pipeline. In a later analysis, every TCR beta chain was defined by the combination of its CDR3 amino acid sequence and its V-gene family, and reads without a unique V-gene family were dropped. A later analysis removed several hundred highly shared, low-generation-probability nucleotide sequences to deal with suspected cross-contamination and a sequencing artifact. In a later analysis, a clonal expansion index was calculated for each public chain from normalized within-repertoire ranks of inferred template counts. In a later analysis, generation probabilities were computed with a VDJ recombination model fitted to out-of-frame rearrangements, and the resulting probabilities were checked against IGoR. A later analysis scored TCR-TCR, TCR-HLA and TCR-CMV co-occurrence with hypergeometric tests, applying a repertoire-size bias correction to TCR pairs. False discovery rates were estimated in a later analysis by permuting HLA or CMV assignments 20 times. In a later analysis, co-occurring TCRs were grouped using DBSCAN, with TCRdist sequence similarity added in when clustering inside HLA-allele-positive subsets. Co-occurrence clustering excluded repertoires with fewer than 30,000 or more than 120,000 public chains, plus five with anomalous nucleotide sharing. Imported from immuneACCESS, the table was reduced by TCRdb to in-frame sequences with V and J called. These copies leave out some clones; in studies compared against another copy, an unresolved V gene accounts for under half, and the cause of the remainder is not known. Clone size and the V and J calls come from that table; the DNA yielded D and trimming. Within this sample are approximately 150,000 clones, with under 70% of them counted one time only. The ten largest make up 3% of the sample.

Taken from the germline V gene (reference sequence), the CDR1 and CDR2 loops are LNHDA and SQIVND. The trim is 8 bases for V and 6 bases for J, with a gap of 14 bases between the germline ends. Reading from cysteine to phenylalanine, the CDR3 counts 12 amino acids. Solely the CDR3 DNA is kept, with 36 bases framed from the first base. Remarks on this clone: What antigen it recognizes has not been identified. Base qualities were left out, and no much larger clone turns up one base away.

The cohort was made up of roughly 670 healthy bone marrow donors. At the time of sampling, every cohort member was nominally healthy, though immune exposures that went unrecorded were likely present. The donor was CMV seropositive and was included in the group of approximately 310 seropositive cohort members. Each donor provided a peripheral blood sample, and peripheral blood mononuclear cells were used for TCR beta sequencing. The Qiagen DNeasy Blood Extraction Kit was used to extract genomic DNA from the blood cell samples. Study-level results and caveats: While some public TCRs were present in many individuals, most TCR sequences turned up only very rarely across donors. Correlated functional status among segregating V segments might reflect linkage disequilibrium, but an unknown experimental factor could not be ruled out. A cluster of highly shared sequence variants was judged likely to represent a technical artifact of the sequencing pipeline. According to a later genetic analysis, donors in an Asian-associated ancestry cluster had fewer N-insertions in productive TCRs than the roughly 660-donor mean. Seventeen rarely observed V segments, including chromosome 9 orphons, were excluded from the earlier analysis of approximately 600 of the donors because counts were too low. In the study, approximately 160 TCR beta chains were listed as associated with cytomegalovirus. Most CMV-associated TCR beta chains appeared to be HLA-restricted in a later analysis, and the HLA associations seemed to be driven largely by CMV exposure. According to the authors, the approach could potentially be generalized to other disease states and immunological phenotypes. Broadly in line with IMGT annotations, most TCR beta V segments showed up in productive rearrangements about 90% or about 30% of the time in an earlier analysis of roughly 590 of the donors. A later genetic analysis associated a missense DCLRE1C variant with V-gene and J-gene trimming of TCR beta chains, and an independent cohort replicated the association. The classifier was reported to diagnose cytomegalovirus status with high specificity and sensitivity in both the original cohort and the validation cohort. Because HLA typing was missing for some donors at each locus, association tests included only the typed subset. A further reported finding was that TCR beta sequences accurately predicted the HLA-A and HLA-B alleles for most subjects in the first cohort. In a later analysis, HLA-associated TCR beta chains were found to be more clonally expanded and to have lower generation probabilities than equally common non-associated chains. In vitro tests confirmed that a few of the cytomegalovirus-associated TCR beta chains recognize cytomegalovirus antigens. Assigning TCR associations to individual alleles was difficult when HLA alleles, especially DR and DQ, strongly co-occurred. The cohort was sequenced for TCR beta chains only, and without alpha or paired-chain data the features that could be detected were limited. In a later analysis, TCR association rates were found to vary across HLA loci, with the most associated TCRs seen for DRB1 alleles and the fewest for HLA-C alleles. According to a later analysis, parvovirus B19, influenza, CMV and Epstein-Barr virus appeared linked to several top co-occurrence clusters. Immune exposure information for the cohort was limited to CMV serostatus. Sequencing depth was assumed to be roughly uniform across donors in the presence/absence analyses, though that assumption may not hold. At a false discovery rate of 0.05, a later analysis linked 16,951 TCR beta sequences to specific HLA alleles. Some IMGT-functional V segments, including TRBV6-2 and TRBV6-3, could not be told apart with the 87-base-pair reads, so those segments were excluded.

The sequence was collected from a woman in her 30s in good health and CMV-seropositive. The chain is made from TRBV19 and TRBJ2-7; a tentative D call is TRBD1 (5 bases match). Material for sequencing was PBMCs. CDR3 protein: CASADIDFEQYF. Read as DNA, the sequence is TGTGCCAGTGCGGACATAGATTTCGAGCAGTACTTC.